The entry that follows covers one T cell receptor (beta chain) sequence. This specimen comes from a study of T cell responses to AZD1222 COVID-19 vaccine. Only in-frame clones appear in the TCRdb table, and some are missing; sequencing was by immunoSEQ multiplex PCR. The sample consists of around 110,000 clones, roughly 93% of them appearing once. Trimming took 2 bases from V and 3 from J, leaving 5 bases between them. Germline-derived CDR1 and CDR2 are MDHEN and SYDVKM. The CDR3 spans 12 residues. Sequences were derived from peripheral blood, sampled on day 0 of AZD1222 vaccination. This TCR was recovered from an adult in good health. The chain has TRBV28 and TRBJ2-7, with D hard to call. The CDR3 loop is CASSLRVYEQYF. CDR3 coding DNA: TGTGCCAGCAGTTTAAGAGTCTACGAGCAGTACTTC.